This TCR beta chain was captured in a study of blood T cell repertoires in COVID-19. The wider study: Samples representing acute and convalescent COVID-19 were sourced from the United States, Italy and Spain. PBMCs, B-cell-depleted T cells, or T cells provided the cDNA or gDNA that made up the material.

This clone was seen once. Assay used: immunoSEQ multiplex PCR; TCRdb lists only in-frame clones, some missing. The sample records approximately 400,000 clones, approximately 88% being singletons. V was cut by 3 bases and J by 3 bases, with 15 bases left in between. The CDR3 is made up of 16 amino acids. Per germline, CDR1 MDHEN and CDR2 SYDVKM. The chain joins TRBV28 to TRBJ1-5; TRBD1 is a possible D gene (5 bases). The sequence derives from a woman between 50 and 59 years old with COVID-19, enrolled during active disease. Sequenced: peripheral blood. The CDR3 spells CASSFLTDSFNQPQHF. CDR3 coding DNA: TGTGCCAGCAGTTTCCTCACAGACAGTTTCAATCAGCCCCAGCATTTT.